This TCR beta chain was identified in a study of radiation and T cells in renal cell carcinoma. Regarding the study as a whole: Top tumor clonotypes rose in blood 2 weeks post-radiation, then contracted. Pretreatment tumor biopsies were lacking, so baseline clonotypes are unknown.

Time point described: blood 4 weeks post-SBRT, at nephrectomy. Treatment defined: 15 Gy SBRT to primary tumor, nephrectomy 4 weeks later. Nephrectomy followed 15 Gy stereotactic body radiation by 4 weeks. Radiation-treated patients gave blood at baseline, week 2 and week 4. Comment on this clone: Its antigen is as yet unknown.

This table comes from immunoSEQ multiplex PCR, and its TCRdb copy is limited to in-frame clones, with some not included. This table has fewer than 45,000 clones, about 82% appearing once. The CDR3 is made up of 13 amino acids. Per germline, CDR1 LNHDA and CDR2 SQIVND (reference sequence). Trimming shortened V by 4 bases and J by 0 bases, and 4 bases separated the two germline ends. The sequencing used blood, collected from a patient whose treatment included radiotherapy and nephrectomy. The genes are TRBV19 and TRBJ1-5; no reliable D call. The TCR was taken from a woman in her seventies with renal cell carcinoma. The CDR3 sequence is CASSTVSNQPQHF. CDR3 coding DNA: TGTGCCAGTAGTACGGTTAGCAATCAGCCCCAGCATTTT.